Sequencing of this T cell receptor (beta chain) was carried out in a study of read filtering for tumor transcriptome and immune sequencing. V was shortened by 4 bases and J by 0 bases, with 12 bases between the two germline ends. Germline V gene sequence: CDR1 SQVTM, CDR2 ANQGSEA. The CDR3 consists of 15 residues. This clonotype was seen at least ten times. Its target is unknown. General study points: Approximately 82% of IR-seq clonotypes had a single read, yet these held 3.5% to 4.5% of reads.

The library was built from roughly 400 ng RNA with molecular barcoded adaptors for alpha/delta and beta/gamma chains. TCRdb independently ran MiXCR on the reads; one entry per CDR3 protein. The sample shows more than 100,000 distinct CDR3 sequences, 10% to 15% of them seen only once. This sequence originates from a donor at least 40 years old with multiple myeloma. The specimen was a population of CD138-negative cells sorted from bone marrow. The chain employs TRBV29-1 and TRBJ2-2, with D possibly being TRBD1 (6 bases). CDR3 sequence: CSVASTGANTGELFF. CDR3 coding DNA: TGCAGCGTTGCCTCGACAGGAGCGAACACCGGGGAGCTGTTTTTT.